The following is a TCR beta chain sequence with its context. This sample is drawn from a study of tumour-infiltrating T cells in Burkitt lymphoma. In the study overall: Repertoire clonality predicted overall and progression-free survival.

Profiling relied on immunoSEQ multiplex PCR, and the TCRdb table lists in-frame clones only, not all of them. The sample holds around 9,900 clones, roughly 60% seen once. With V trimmed by 6 bases and J by 10 bases, 6 bases remained unmatched. The germline V gene has CDR1 SNHLY and CDR2 FYNNEI. The CDR3 has 13 amino acids. The receptor comes from a human donor with diffuse large B-cell lymphoma. The sample consisted of tumor tissue. This chain uses TRBV2 with TRBJ1-6; TRBD1 agrees at 7 bases. CDR3 sequence: CASRRDSPSPLHF. CDR3 DNA sequence: TGTGCCAGCAGGAGGGACAGCCCCTCACCCCTCCACTTT.